What follows are 9 T cell receptor beta chains derived from one specimen sequenced in a study of radiotherapy plus CTLA-4 blockade in lung cancer. Using immunoSEQ multiplex PCR, the repertoire was profiled, and TCRdb retains in-frame clones only, with some absent. Among roughly 15,000 clones listed, around 70% were seen once. Specimen: peripheral blood, collected from a patient treated with radiotherapy plus ipilimumab. These receptors were obtained from a human donor with non-small cell lung cancer whose response to radiotherapy plus ipilimumab could not be evaluated.

The V call is TRBV11-2, the J call TRBJ1-1, with 7 nucleotides matching TRBD1. The V gene end was trimmed by 5 bases and the J gene end by 1 base; junction bases not matched to a gene: 4. This CDR3 is 14 amino acids long. Germline V lookup: CDR1 SGHAT, CDR2 FQNNGV. The CDR3: CASSHRDRNTEAFF. DNA of the CDR3: TGTGCCAGCAGCCACCGGGACAGGAACACTGAAGCTTTCTTT.

The chain employs TRBV4-2 and TRBJ1-4; D ambiguous. The ends were cut back, 0 bases at V and 1 base at J, with 12 bases in the middle. There are 17 residues in the CDR3. CDR1 and CDR2 (germline): LGHNA, YNFKEQ. The CDR3 region is CASSQDLIRGTNEKLFF. The CDR3 DNA sequence: TGTGCCAGCAGCCAAGATCTGATCCGGGGAACTAATGAAAAACTGTTTTTT.

The CDR3 sequence is CASTPGTAGNTDTQYF. The CDR3 region has the DNA TGTGCCAGCACACCCGGGACCGCGGGGAACACAGATACGCAGTATTTT. The rearrangement uses TRBV25-1 and TRBJ2-3; a weak D match, TRBD2 (6 bases). The CDR3 sequence is 16 residues long. The V gene lost 7 bases and the J gene lost 2 bases, with 19 bases spanning the gap. CDR1 MGHDK and CDR2 SYGVNS come from the germline V gene.

Only a few counts were recorded for this clone. The J gene is TRBJ2-3, the V gene TRBV30; D may be TRBD2 (7 bases). V was cut by 3 bases and J by 4 bases, with 14 bases left in between. CDR3 length equals 14 residues. Germline V lookup: CDR1 GTSNPN, CDR2 SVGIG (reference sequence). CDR3 residues: CAWRRGGGPDTQYF. As DNA, the CDR3 is TGTGCCTGGAGAAGGGGGGGCGGCCCAGATACGCAGTATTTT.

This clone ranks as hyperexpanded. The identical CDR3 is also encoded by other nucleotide sequences in the sample. This sequence joins TRBV5-5 and TRBJ2-7; maybe TRBD1 (7 bases). V lost 1 base and J lost 3, with 11 bases in between. Germline V gives CDR1 SGHKS, CDR2 YYEKEE (reference sequence). There are 14 residues in the CDR3. This CDR3 is CASSLRGTDYEQYF. DNA for the CDR3: TGTGCCAGCAGCTTGCGCGGGACAGACTACGAGCAGTACTTC.

CDR3 sequence reads: CASSPLGGSGGAYEQYV. As DNA, the CDR3 is TGTGCCAGCTCACCCCTCGGCGGTAGCGGGGGGGCCTACGAGCAGTACGTC. The chain couples TRBV18 to TRBJ2-7; TRBD2 agrees at 11 bases. The CDR3 contains 17 residues. J was trimmed by 2 bases and V by 3 bases; bases with no gene match: 9. Germline V CDR1 and CDR2: KGHSH, LQKENI.

The chain links TRBV6-1 to TRBJ2-3; 9 bases agree with TRBD2. The CDR3 consists of 16 residues. CDR1 is MNHNS, CDR2 SASEGT, per germline. The trim removed 3 bases at V and 4 bases at J, leaving 8 bases unmatched. The CDR3 DNA reads TGTGCCAGCAGTGAGAATAGCGGGGGTGGAGCAGATACGCAGTATTTT. The encoded protein is CASSENSGGGADTQYF.

The J gene is TRBJ1-3, the V gene TRBV4-2; tentative D call: TRBD1 (6 bases). There are 15 residues in the CDR3. Trimming shortened V by 5 bases and J by 2 bases, and 13 bases separated the two germline ends. Per the germline V gene, CDR1 is LGHNA and CDR2 is YNFKEQ. CDR3 bases: TGTGCCAGCAGCTTGGGGGCAGGTCCTGGAAACACCATATATTTT. It specifies CASSLGAGPGNTIYF.

The CDR3, as DNA: TGTGCCAGCAGCTCGGACAGGGAGGATAGGCAGCCCCAGCATTTT. Protein: CASSSDREDRQPQHF. This chain connects TRBV7-9 to TRBJ1-5, with TRBD1 identical over 8 bases. The CDR3 spans 15 residues. Looked up from germline, CDR1 is SEHNR and CDR2 is FQNEAQ (reference sequence). V was clipped by 4 bases and J by 7 bases; unmatched bases: 9.